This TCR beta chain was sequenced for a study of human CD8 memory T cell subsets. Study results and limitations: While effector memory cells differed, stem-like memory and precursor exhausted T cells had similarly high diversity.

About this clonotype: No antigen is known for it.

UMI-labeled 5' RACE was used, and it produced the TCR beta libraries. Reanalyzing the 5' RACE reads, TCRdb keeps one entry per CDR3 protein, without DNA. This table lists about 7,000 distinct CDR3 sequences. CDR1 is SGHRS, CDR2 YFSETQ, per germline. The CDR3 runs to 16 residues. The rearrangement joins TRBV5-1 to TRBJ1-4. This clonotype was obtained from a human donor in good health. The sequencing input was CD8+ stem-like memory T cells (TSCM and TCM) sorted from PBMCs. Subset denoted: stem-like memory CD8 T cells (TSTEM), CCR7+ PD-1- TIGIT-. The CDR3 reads CASSLGATATNEKLFF.